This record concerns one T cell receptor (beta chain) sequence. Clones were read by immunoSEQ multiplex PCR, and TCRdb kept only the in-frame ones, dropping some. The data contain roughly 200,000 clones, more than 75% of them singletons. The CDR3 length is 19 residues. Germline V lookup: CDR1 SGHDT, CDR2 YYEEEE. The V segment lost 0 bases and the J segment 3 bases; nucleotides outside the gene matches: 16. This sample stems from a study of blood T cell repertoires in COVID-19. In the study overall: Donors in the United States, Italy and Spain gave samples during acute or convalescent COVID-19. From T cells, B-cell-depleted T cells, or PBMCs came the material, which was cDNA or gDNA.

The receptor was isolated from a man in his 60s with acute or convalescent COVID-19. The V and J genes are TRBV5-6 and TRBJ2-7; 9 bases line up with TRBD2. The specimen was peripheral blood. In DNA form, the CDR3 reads TGTGCCAGCAGCTTGGCCTGGGGGAGGGCTAGCGGGGAATACTACGAGCAGTACTTC. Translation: CASSLAWGRASGEYYEQYF.